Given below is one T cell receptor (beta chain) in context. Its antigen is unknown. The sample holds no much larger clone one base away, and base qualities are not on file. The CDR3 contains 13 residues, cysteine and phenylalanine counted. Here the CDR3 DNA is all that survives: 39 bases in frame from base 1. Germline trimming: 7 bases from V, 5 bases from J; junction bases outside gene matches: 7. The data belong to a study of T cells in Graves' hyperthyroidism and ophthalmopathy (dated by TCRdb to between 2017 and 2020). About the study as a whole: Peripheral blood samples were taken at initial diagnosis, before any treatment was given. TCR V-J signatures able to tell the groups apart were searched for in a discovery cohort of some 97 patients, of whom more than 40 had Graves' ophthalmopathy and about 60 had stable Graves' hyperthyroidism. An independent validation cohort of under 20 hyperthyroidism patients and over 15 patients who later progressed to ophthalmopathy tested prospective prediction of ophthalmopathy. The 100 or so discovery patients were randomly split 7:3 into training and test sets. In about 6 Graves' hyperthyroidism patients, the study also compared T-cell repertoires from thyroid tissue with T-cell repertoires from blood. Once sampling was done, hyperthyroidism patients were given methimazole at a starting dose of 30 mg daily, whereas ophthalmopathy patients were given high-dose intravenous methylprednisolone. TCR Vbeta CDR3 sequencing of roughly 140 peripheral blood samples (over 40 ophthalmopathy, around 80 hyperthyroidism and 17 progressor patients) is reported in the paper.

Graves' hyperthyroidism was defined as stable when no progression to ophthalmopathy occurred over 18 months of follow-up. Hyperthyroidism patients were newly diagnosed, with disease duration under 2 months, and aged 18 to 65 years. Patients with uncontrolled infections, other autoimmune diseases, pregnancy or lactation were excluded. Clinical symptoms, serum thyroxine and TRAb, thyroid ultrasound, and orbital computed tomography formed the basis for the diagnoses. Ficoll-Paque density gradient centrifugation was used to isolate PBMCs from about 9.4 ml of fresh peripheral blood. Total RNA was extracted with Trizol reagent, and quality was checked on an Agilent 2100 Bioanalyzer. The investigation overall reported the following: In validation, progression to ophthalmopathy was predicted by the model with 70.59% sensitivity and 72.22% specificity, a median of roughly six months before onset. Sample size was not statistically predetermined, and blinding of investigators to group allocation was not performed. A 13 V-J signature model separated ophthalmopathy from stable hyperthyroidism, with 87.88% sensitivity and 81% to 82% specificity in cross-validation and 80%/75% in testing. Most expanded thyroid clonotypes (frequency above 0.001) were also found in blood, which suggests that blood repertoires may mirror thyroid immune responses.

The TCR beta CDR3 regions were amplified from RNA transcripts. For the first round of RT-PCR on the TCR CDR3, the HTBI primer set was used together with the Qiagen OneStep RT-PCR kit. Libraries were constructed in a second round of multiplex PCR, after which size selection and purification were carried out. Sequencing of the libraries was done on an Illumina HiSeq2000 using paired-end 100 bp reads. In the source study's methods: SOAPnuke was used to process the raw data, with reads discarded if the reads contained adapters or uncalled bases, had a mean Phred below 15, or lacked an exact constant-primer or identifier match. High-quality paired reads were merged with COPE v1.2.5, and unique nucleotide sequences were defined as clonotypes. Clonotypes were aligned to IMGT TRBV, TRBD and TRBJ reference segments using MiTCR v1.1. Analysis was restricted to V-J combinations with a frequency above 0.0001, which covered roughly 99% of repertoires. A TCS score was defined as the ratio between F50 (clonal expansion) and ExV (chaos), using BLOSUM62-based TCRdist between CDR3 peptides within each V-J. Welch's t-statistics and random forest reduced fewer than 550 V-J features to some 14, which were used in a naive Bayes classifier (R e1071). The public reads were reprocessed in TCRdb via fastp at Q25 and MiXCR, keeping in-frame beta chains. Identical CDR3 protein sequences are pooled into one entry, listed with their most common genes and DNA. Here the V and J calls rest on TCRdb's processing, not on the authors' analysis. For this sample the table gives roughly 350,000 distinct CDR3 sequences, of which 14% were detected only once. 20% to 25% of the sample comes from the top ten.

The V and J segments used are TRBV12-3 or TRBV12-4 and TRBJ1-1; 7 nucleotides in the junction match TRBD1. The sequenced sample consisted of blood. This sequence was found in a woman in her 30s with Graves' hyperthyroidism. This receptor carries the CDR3 CASNPGGMTEAFF. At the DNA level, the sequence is TGTGCCAGCAACCCAGGGGGTATGACTGAAGCTTTCTTT.